The TCR beta chain described here comes from a study of blood T cells in healthy people across ages. This clonotype was seen a few times. A second PCR of about 7 to 12 cycles used a sample-barcoded 5' primer and a J-beta primer mix. MiXCR, applied by TCRdb to the 5' RACE reads, yields one record per CDR3 protein. The sample comprises roughly 800,000 distinct CDR3 sequences, around a quarter of which are singletons, and approximately 4% rests with the top ten. V gave up 6 bases and J gave up 0 bases, with 17 bases separating them. The CDR3 runs 16 residues. Germline CDR1 SGHTA, CDR2 FQGNSA. In addition, the sample was reused for a study of T cells of mothers and their children.

Sequences were obtained from blood. The sequence was collected from a boy younger than 18 in good health. V and J are TRBV7-2 and TRBJ1-1, with D perhaps matching TRBD1 (6 bases). The CDR3 DNA sequence: TGTGCCAGCAGGGCCGGACAGTCTTTCATGAACACTGAAGCTTTCTTT. The encoded protein is CASRAGQSFMNTEAFF.